Following are 23 T cell receptor beta chains from one sample sequenced in a study of T-cell memory formation after mild COVID-19. TCRdb analysed the 5' RACE reads with MiXCR anew, one entry per CDR3 protein. The data contain 550,000 to 700,000 distinct CDR3 sequences, around a sixth of them seen just once; the ten biggest clones take up approximately 8.1%. The sequencing sample was made of PBMCs or a T cell subset sorted from them (not recorded which). The receptors stem from an adult woman who had mild COVID-19 (a few samples of this study predate the infection). Cell type and time point are not known.

This clonotype was seen more than once but under ten times. CDR3 sequence: CASSSRPTGGNEQYF. CDR3 in DNA: TGTGCCAGCAGCTCCCGCCCAACAGGGGGCAACGAGCAGTACTTC. The gene calls are TRBV14 and TRBJ2-7; the match to TRBD1 covers 9 bases. Germline CDR1 is SGHDN and CDR2 is FVKESK. CDR3 size: 15 residues. After removal of 5 bases from V and 5 bases from J, the junction contained 10 bases not matched to a gene.

This rearrangement joins TRBV5-1 to TRBJ2-7; D uncertain. The CDR3 spans 14 residues. The germline V gene encodes CDR1 SGHRS and CDR2 YFSETQ. V was shortened by 4 bases and J by 2 bases, with 13 bases between the two germline ends. Here the CDR3 DNA reads TGCGCCAGCAGCCTCCAAACGACCGCCTACGAGCAGTACTTC. Its translation: CASSLQTTAYEQYF.

This clonotype was seen a handful of times. The chain combines TRBV28 with TRBJ1-4, with 7 bases aligning to TRBD1. Germline V lookup: CDR1 MDHEN, CDR2 SYDVKM. The CDR3 has 15 residues. V lost 5 bases and J lost 5; bases outside the gene matches: 8. The CDR3 nucleotides read TGTGCCAGCAGTGGATTAGGGACAGAGAATGAAAAACTGTTTTTT. Translated: CASSGLGTENEKLFF.

The chain is built from TRBV5-1 and TRBJ1-1; D remains unclear. The CDR3 contains 16 residues. Trimming pared 0 bases from V and 1 base from J, leaving 13 bases between. The germline V gene encodes CDR1 SGHRS and CDR2 YFSETQ. The CDR3 sequence is CASSLASGRENTEAFF. The DNA of the CDR3 is TGCGCCAGCAGCTTGGCCTCCGGGAGGGAGAACACTGAAGCTTTCTTT.

V gene TRBV6-5 combines with J gene TRBJ2-3; 7 bases line up with TRBD2. Unmatched junction bases numbered 8, after V lost 6 bases and J lost 2 bases. Germline-derived CDR1 and CDR2 are MNHEY and SVGAGI. The CDR3 loop spans 15 amino acids. Here the CDR3 reads CASSALGLVTDTQYF. DNA of the CDR3: TGTGCCAGCAGCGCCCTCGGACTAGTCACAGATACGCAGTATTTT.

This clonotype has just a few counts. The chain combines TRBV24-1 with TRBJ2-3; 8 nucleotides line up with TRBD1. Unmatched junction bases numbered 5, after V lost 1 base and J lost 3 bases. The CDR3 spans 16 residues. The germline V gene encodes CDR1 KGHDR and CDR2 SFDVKD. The CDR3 DNA sequence: TGTGCCACCAGTGATTTCTGGACAGGGCTGACAGATACGCAGTATTTT. As protein: CATSDFWTGLTDTQYF.

This clonotype was detected many times. The chain has TRBV20-1 and TRBJ2-7, with 9 bases fitting TRBD2. This CDR3 spans 14 amino acids. In germline, CDR1 is DFQATT, CDR2 SNEGSKA (reference sequence). V gave up 4 bases and J gave up 6 bases; unmatched junction bases: 10. This chain's CDR3 is CSAIYAGGGGEQYF. The CDR3 nucleotides read TGCAGTGCTATTTATGCGGGAGGGGGTGGCGAGCAGTACTTC.

A few counts support this clonotype. The chain employs TRBV7-6 and TRBJ1-2; TRBD1 matches at 9 bases. The CDR3 runs to 15 residues. J lost 4 bases, V lost 4 bases, and 7 bases had no gene match. Germline CDR1 SGHVS, CDR2 FNYEAQ. CDR3 in DNA: TGTGCCAGCAGCTCGGGACAGGGAAATTCCTATGGCTACACCTTC. Its protein product is CASSSGQGNSYGYTF. The full variable domain, its missing parts supplied by reference TRBV7-6 and TRBJ1-2, is GAGVSQSPRYKVTKRGQDVALRCDPISGHVSLYWYRQALGQGPEFLTYFNYEAQQDKSGLPNDRFSAERPEGSISTLTIQRTEQRDSAMYRCASSSGQGNSYGYTFGSGTRLTVV.

In nucleotides, the CDR3 is TGTGCCAGCACCCCAATTCCTTGGGGGGCTGGAGGTGAAGCTTTCTTT. Translating gives CASTPIPWGAGGEAFF. The rearrangement joins TRBV6-5 to TRBJ1-1; tentative D call: TRBD1 (6 bases). This CDR3 is built from 16 residues. V was shortened by 7 bases and J by 7 bases, with 25 bases between the two germline ends. Looked up from germline, CDR1 is MNHEY and CDR2 is SVGAGI.

This clonotype was seen at least ten times. The rearrangement joins TRBV7-2 to TRBJ1-1; D is possibly TRBD1 (6 bases). The CDR3 length is 13 residues. Germline loops: CDR1 SGHTA, CDR2 FQGNSA. V dropped 4 bases and J dropped 9 bases, with 15 bases sitting between them. In nucleotides, the CDR3 is TGTGCCAGCAGCTCGCTCGGACAGCTAAAAGCTTTCTTT. Residues: CASSSLGQLKAFF.

The J gene is TRBJ2-7, the V gene TRBV12-3 or TRBV12-4; 15 nucleotides match TRBD2. V lost 6 bases, J lost 7 bases, and 10 bases stayed unmatched. CDR3 length equals 16 residues. This chain's CDR3 is CASSSGLAGGSWEQYF. The CDR3 DNA follows: TGTGCCAGCAGCTCGGGACTAGCGGGAGGATCATGGGAGCAGTACTTC.

The chain uses TRBV20-1 and TRBJ2-2; D is possibly TRBD1 (6 bases). This CDR3 is built from 15 residues. V shed 3 bases and J shed 5 bases, with 16 bases lying between them. Germline CDR1 is DFQATT and CDR2 is SNEGSKA (reference sequence). The CDR3 DNA reads TGCAGTGCTAGTAGGGAAAGGGGGTTTACCGGGGAGCTGTTTTTT. Protein: CSASRERGFTGELFF.

In this sample, this clonotype turned up a few times. The chain has TRBV29-1 and TRBJ2-2, with 8 bases that match TRBD1. Trimming at V came to 7 bases and at J to 4 bases, leaving 11 bases not matched to a gene. The CDR3 length is 15 residues. From germline, CDR1 is SQVTM and CDR2 ANQGSEA. As DNA, the CDR3 is TGCAGCGCAGCCTCAGGGGGCGCGGGCACCGGGGAGCTGTTTTTT. It specifies CSAASGGAGTGELFF.

This clonotype appeared once. The germline gene is not matched at one end of the junction; a read error may be the cause. The chain combines TRBV7-7 with TRBJ2-5, with a weak D call TRBD1 (5 bases). This CDR3 spans 15 amino acids. Germline lookup yields CDR1 SSHAT and CDR2 FNYEAQ (reference sequence). CDR3 coding DNA: TGTTCCAGCAGCCTTACTGACAGCCGAATGGAGACCCAGTACTTC. This sequence encodes CSSSLTDSRMETQYF. The full variable domain, rest sourced from reference TRBV7-7 and TRBJ2-5, is GAGVSQSPRYKVTKRGQDVTLRCDPISSHATLYWYQQALGQGPEFLTYFNYEAQPDKSGLPSDRFSAERPEGSISTLTIQRTEQRDSAMYRCSSSLTDSRMETQYFGPGTRLLVL.

This sequence joins TRBV9 and TRBJ2-1; the match to TRBD1 covers 8 bases. Germline CDR1 reads SGDLS; CDR2 reads YYNGEE. The V gene end was trimmed by 2 bases and the J gene end by 1 base; junction bases not matched to a gene: 5. This CDR3 is built from 16 residues. CDR3: CASSVGRTGSYNEQFF. The CDR3, as DNA: TGTGCCAGCAGCGTGGGGCGGACAGGGTCCTACAATGAGCAGTTCTTC. The entire variable domain, with the rest obtained from reference TRBV9 and TRBJ2-1, is as follows: DSGVTQTPKHLITATGQRVTLRCSPRSGDLSVYWYQQSLDQGLQFLIQYYNGEERAKGNILERFSAQQFPDLHSELNLSSLELGDSALYFCASSVGRTGSYNEQFFGPGTRLTVL.

This clonotype was recorded a few times. The chain recombines TRBV11-2 with TRBJ2-3; D not certain. The CDR3 is 13 amino acids. V was clipped by 2 bases and J by 4 bases, with 7 bases between them. The germline gives CDR1 SGHAT, CDR2 FQNNGV. The CDR3 coding sequence is TGTGCCAGCAGCTTATTTATTGCAGATACGCAGTATTTT. Protein product: CASSLFIADTQYF.

This clonotype has just a few counts. V is TRBV4-2 and J is TRBJ1-1, with TRBD1 matching over 9 bases. In germline, CDR1 is LGHNA, CDR2 YNFKEQ. V shed 2 bases and J 6 bases; nucleotides not matched to a gene: 7. The CDR3 is made up of 15 amino acids. The CDR3 bases are TGTGCCAGCAGCCAACCTGGGACAGGGCGCCCTGAAGCTTTCTTT. It encodes CASSQPGTGRPEAFF.

For the CDR3, the DNA is TGTGCCAGCAGCCCGACTAGCGGTACCCAAGAGACCCAGTACTTC. Protein product: CASSPTSGTQETQYF. This chain joins TRBV4-2 and TRBJ2-5; the match to TRBD2 covers 9 bases. Unmatched junction bases numbered 4, after V lost 4 bases and J lost 1 base. CDR3 size: 15 residues. Germline lookup yields CDR1 LGHNA and CDR2 YNFKEQ.

The chain carries TRBV6-6 and TRBJ1-1, with 9 bases aligning to TRBD1. The CDR3 loop spans 16 amino acids. The J segment lost 0 bases and the V segment lost 6 bases, leaving 8 bases of the junction unmatched. From germline, CDR1 is MNHNY and CDR2 SVGAGI (reference sequence). As DNA, the CDR3 is TGTGCCAGCAGGCCCCGGGACAGGGTTATGAACACTGAAGCTTTCTTT. This sequence encodes CASRPRDRVMNTEAFF.

V usage is TRBV3-1 and J usage is TRBJ1-2, with D perhaps matching TRBD1 (5 bases). This CDR3 region has 14 residues. V was shortened by 1 base and J by 8 bases, with 14 bases between the two germline ends. Germline V gene data show CDR1 as LGHDT and CDR2 as YNNKEL (reference sequence). DNA of the CDR3: TGTGCCAGCAGCCAAGCCCATGGGGGAGGCGGCTACACCTTC. As protein: CASSQAHGGGGYTF.

This clonotype has a count of ten or more. V and J are TRBV2 and TRBJ2-1; tentative D call: TRBD2 (6 bases). V was clipped by 5 bases and J by 6 bases, with 14 bases between them. Germline V gene data show CDR1 as SNHLY and CDR2 as FYNNEI. The CDR3 totals 14 residues. CDR3 coding DNA: TGTGCCAGCAGTTCGGGGTACGGGGGCAATGAGCAGTTCTTC. Amino acids: CASSSGYGGNEQFF.

This rearrangement joins TRBV7-8 to TRBJ2-1; TRBD2 might be the D (7 bases). The CDR3 extends over 17 amino acids. The germline V and J ends were trimmed by 1 base and 7 bases, with 20 bases remaining between them. Germline V gene data show CDR1 as SGHVS and CDR2 as FQNEAQ. For the CDR3, the DNA is TGTGCCAGCAGCTTAGAGGGGGGGGGCTCCCCCCTAAATGAGCAGTTCTTC. Encoded protein: CASSLEGGGSPLNEQFF.

This rearrangement joins TRBV7-6 to TRBJ1-1; no clear D. Germline V gene sequence: CDR1 SGHVS, CDR2 FNYEAQ. Trimming removed 4 bases from V and 6 bases from J, with 15 bases in between. The CDR3 totals 14 residues. The CDR3 is CASSSRDSWAEAFF. CDR3 bases: TGTGCCAGCAGCTCAAGAGACTCGTGGGCTGAAGCTTTCTTT.